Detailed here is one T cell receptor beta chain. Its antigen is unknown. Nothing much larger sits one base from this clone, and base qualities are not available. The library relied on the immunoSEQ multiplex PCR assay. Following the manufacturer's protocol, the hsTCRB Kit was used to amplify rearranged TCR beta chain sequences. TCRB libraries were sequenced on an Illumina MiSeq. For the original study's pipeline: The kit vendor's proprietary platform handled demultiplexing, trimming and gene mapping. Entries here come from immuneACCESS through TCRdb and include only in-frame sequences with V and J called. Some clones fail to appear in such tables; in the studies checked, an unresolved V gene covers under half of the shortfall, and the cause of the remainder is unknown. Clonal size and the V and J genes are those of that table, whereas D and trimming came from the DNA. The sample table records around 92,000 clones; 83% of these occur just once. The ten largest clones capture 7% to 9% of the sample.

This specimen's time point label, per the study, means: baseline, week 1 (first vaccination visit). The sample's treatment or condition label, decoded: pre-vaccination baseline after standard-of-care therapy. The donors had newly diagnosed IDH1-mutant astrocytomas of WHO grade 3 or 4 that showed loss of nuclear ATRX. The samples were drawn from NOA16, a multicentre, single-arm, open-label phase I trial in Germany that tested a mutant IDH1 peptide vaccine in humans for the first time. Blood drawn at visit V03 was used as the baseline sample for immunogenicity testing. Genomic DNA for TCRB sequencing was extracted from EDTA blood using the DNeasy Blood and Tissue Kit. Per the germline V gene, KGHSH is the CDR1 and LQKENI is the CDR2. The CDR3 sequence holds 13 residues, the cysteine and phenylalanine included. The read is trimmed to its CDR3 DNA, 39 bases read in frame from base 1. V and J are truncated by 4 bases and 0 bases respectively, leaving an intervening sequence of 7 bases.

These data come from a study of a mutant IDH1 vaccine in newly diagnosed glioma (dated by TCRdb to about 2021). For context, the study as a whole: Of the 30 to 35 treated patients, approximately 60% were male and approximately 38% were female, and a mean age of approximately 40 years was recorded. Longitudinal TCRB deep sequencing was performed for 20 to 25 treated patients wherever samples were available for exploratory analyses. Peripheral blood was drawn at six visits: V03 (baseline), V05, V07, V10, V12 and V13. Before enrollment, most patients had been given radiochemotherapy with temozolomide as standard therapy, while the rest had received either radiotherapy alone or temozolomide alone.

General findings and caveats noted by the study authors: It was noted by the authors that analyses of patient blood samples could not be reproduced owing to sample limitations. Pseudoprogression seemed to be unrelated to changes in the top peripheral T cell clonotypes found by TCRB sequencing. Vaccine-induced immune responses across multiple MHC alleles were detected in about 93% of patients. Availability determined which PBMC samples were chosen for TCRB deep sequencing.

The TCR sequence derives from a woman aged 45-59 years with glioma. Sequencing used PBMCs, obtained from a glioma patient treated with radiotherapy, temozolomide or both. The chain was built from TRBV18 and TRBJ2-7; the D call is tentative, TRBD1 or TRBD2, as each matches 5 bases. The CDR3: CASSRGGSYEQYF. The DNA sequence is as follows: TGTGCCAGCTCACGTGGGGGCTCCTACGAGCAGTACTTC.